Listed here are 32 T cell receptor beta chains from one sample, sequenced in a study of T cells in Graves' hyperthyroidism and ophthalmopathy. Amplified TCR beta CDR3 regions came from RNA transcripts. HTBI primers were employed in a first-round RT-PCR of the TCR CDR3. TCRdb called the multiplex PCR reads again in MiXCR, with one record for every CDR3 protein. The profile shows 550,000 to 800,000 distinct CDR3 sequences, 16% of them singletons. The sequencing input was blood. Source of these receptors: a man younger than 35 with Graves' hyperthyroidism.

This clonotype was counted only a few times. The rearrangement links TRBV25-1 to TRBJ2-7, with D perhaps being TRBD1 or TRBD2 (5 bases each). Looked up from germline, CDR1 is MGHDK and CDR2 is SYGVNS. CDR3 size: 12 residues. Trimming cost V 0 bases and J 7 bases, with 7 bases left between them. The CDR3 sequence is CASSEYWGEQYF. Here the CDR3 DNA reads TGTGCCAGCAGTGAATATTGGGGGGAGCAGTACTTC.

This sequence joins TRBV24-1 and TRBJ2-5; 11 bases are shared with TRBD2. Per germline, CDR1 KGHDR and CDR2 SFDVKD. V was pared by 7 bases and J by 1 base, with 7 bases of the junction left unmatched. The CDR3 loop spans 16 amino acids. In DNA form, the CDR3 reads TGTGCCACCAGGGACGGGACTAGCGGACCCCAAGAGACCCAGTACTTC. As protein: CATRDGTSGPQETQYF.

This clonotype was seen a handful of times. The J gene is TRBJ1-2, the V gene TRBV9; TRBD1 matches 8 bases. Per germline, CDR1 SGDLS and CDR2 YYNGEE. This CDR3 is built from 14 residues. V shed 0 bases and J 8 bases; nucleotides not matched to a gene: 6. CDR3 in amino acids: CASSVGSGGGGYTF. The CDR3 region has the DNA TGTGCCAGCAGCGTAGGATCAGGGGGCGGCGGCTACACCTTC.

This clonotype was observed a few times. The gene calls are TRBV7-9 and TRBJ2-1; D is possibly TRBD2 (5 bases). CDR3 length: 16 residues. Germline lookup yields CDR1 SEHNR and CDR2 FQNEAQ (reference sequence). Trimming took off 3 bases at V and 3 bases at J, with 15 bases between the two ends. CDR3 region: CASSFSDSTFYNEQFF. In nucleotides, the CDR3 is TGTGCCAGCAGCTTCTCGGACTCGACTTTCTACAATGAGCAGTTCTTC.

On this clonotype itself: A much larger clone is a single base away; this may be a read error. CDR3 DNA sequence: TGTGCCAGCAGTCAGGAGGCGGTTGTGAACACTGAAGCTTTCTTT. Amino acids: CASSQEAVVNTEAFF. The V gene is TRBV12-3 or TRBV12-4, the J gene TRBJ1-1; D gene ambiguous. The CDR3 runs to 15 residues. Trimming took 5 bases from V and 0 from J, leaving 13 bases between them.

The J gene is TRBJ1-1, the V gene TRBV29-1, with 12 bases that match TRBD1. The V segment lost 1 base and the J segment 5 bases; nucleotides outside the gene matches: 5. Germline V gene lookup returns CDR1 SQVTM and CDR2 ANQGSEA. There are 15 residues in the CDR3. For the CDR3, the DNA is TGCAGCGTTGAAGGGGGACAGGGGGCGCAGACTGAAGCTTTCTTT. Its protein is CSVEGGQGAQTEAFF. Looking up the rest from reference TRBV29-1 and TRBJ1-1 gives the full variable domain: SAVISQKPSRDICQRGTSLTIQCQVDSQVTMMFWYRQQPGQSLTLIATANQGSEATYESGFVIDKFPISRPNLTFSTLTVSNMSPEDSSIYLCSVEGGQGAQTEAFFGQGTRLTVV.

V and J are TRBV5-1 and TRBJ2-1, with 9 nucleotides matching TRBD2. V shed 2 bases and J 4 bases; nucleotides not matched to a gene: 13. The CDR3 covers 18 residues. Germline-derived CDR1 and CDR2 are SGHRS and YFSETQ. For the CDR3, the DNA is TGCGCCAGCAGCTTCGGACTAGCGAGAGACCTAAGGTACAATGAGCAGTTCTTC. Translation: CASSFGLARDLRYNEQFF.

This clonotype was observed many times. V usage is TRBV11-3 and J usage is TRBJ1-1; D not resolved. V dropped 2 bases and J dropped 4 bases, with 8 bases sitting between them. The CDR3 contains 13 residues. The V gene's germline CDR1 is SGHNT and CDR2 YENEEA. The CDR3 bases are TGTGCCAGCAGCTTATCGTCCCCCACTGAAGCTTTCTTT. Its protein product is CASSLSSPTEAFF.

This clonotype was observed many times. The chain joins TRBV2 to TRBJ1-1; maybe TRBD1 (5 bases). V lost 6 bases and J 2 bases, leaving 10 bases between the germline ends. CDR1 is SNHLY, CDR2 FYNNEI, per germline. The CDR3 runs to 13 residues. CDR3 coding DNA: TGTGCCAGCAGCAGACAGCCTAACACTGAAGCTTTCTTT. This translates into CASSRQPNTEAFF.

This clonotype was observed many times. The chain recombines TRBV30 with TRBJ2-5, with TRBD2 matching 10 bases. The CDR3 loop spans 15 amino acids. Germline CDR1 reads GTSNPN; CDR2 reads SVGIG (reference sequence). The V segment lost 2 bases and the J segment 4 bases; nucleotides outside the gene matches: 7. The CDR3 nucleotides read TGTGCCTGGAGTCGGCTAGCGGGAGTCGGAGAGACCCAGTACTTC. It encodes CAWSRLAGVGETQYF.

This clonotype was observed many times. The chain carries TRBV28 and TRBJ2-5; D perhaps matches TRBD2 (5 bases). The CDR3 is 16 residues long. The V gene lost 1 base and the J gene lost 4 bases, with 16 bases spanning the gap. Germline CDR1 is MDHEN and CDR2 is SYDVKM. The DNA of the CDR3 is TGTGCCAGCAGTTTATTTGGGGAGCCCCTGCGAGAGACCCAGTACTTC. Its protein is CASSLFGEPLRETQYF.

This clonotype was counted at least ten times. The chain couples TRBV12-3 or TRBV12-4 to TRBJ1-5; D call uncertain. The CDR3 is 12 residues long. V lost 4 bases and J lost 8, with 9 bases in between. For the CDR3, the DNA is TGTGCCAGCAGTTCGGACCGGGAGCCCCAGCATTTT. This codes for CASSSDREPQHF.

Many counts were recorded for this clonotype. The V call is TRBV7-8, the J call TRBJ2-5; 13 bases align to TRBD2. Trimming at V came to 3 bases and at J to 5 bases, leaving 6 bases not matched to a gene. CDR3 size: 16 residues. Germline V gene sequence: CDR1 SGHVS, CDR2 FQNEAQ. The CDR3 DNA is TGTGCCAGCAGCTTGACTAGCGGGAGGAAACAGGAGACCCAGTACTTC. It codes for CASSLTSGRKQETQYF.

There are a few counts of this clonotype. Written as DNA, the CDR3 is TGTGCCAGCAGTCCCCTTGGGGTCAAAAACATTCAGTACTTC. Its translation is CASSPLGVKNIQYF. This chain connects TRBV12-3 or TRBV12-4 to TRBJ2-4; D is ambiguous. The ends were cut back, 5 bases at V and 3 bases at J, with 11 bases in the middle. This CDR3 comprises 14 residues.

This clonotype was observed at least ten times. V usage is TRBV2 and J usage is TRBJ2-7, with D hard to call. The CDR3 covers 15 residues. The germline V and J ends were trimmed by 0 bases and 2 bases, with 11 bases remaining between them. Germline V gene sequence: CDR1 SNHLY, CDR2 FYNNEI. The CDR3 DNA reads as TGTGCCAGCAGTGAAGCGGTCGGCTGGCCCTACGAGCAGTACTTC. Encoded protein: CASSEAVGWPYEQYF.

There are a few counts of this clonotype. The rearrangement joins TRBV6-1 to TRBJ2-1; possibly TRBD2 for D (6 bases). CDR3 length: 16 residues. The V and J ends lost 3 bases and 0 bases respectively, with 12 bases between them. The germline CDR1 and CDR2 sequences are MNHNS and SASEGT. The CDR3 protein is CASSDPRRDSYNEQFF. In nucleotides, the CDR3 is TGTGCCAGCAGTGACCCTCGGAGGGACTCCTACAATGAGCAGTTCTTC.

There are many counts of this clonotype. The rearrangement uses TRBV30 and TRBJ1-2; D is uncertain. CDR1 and CDR2 from the germline V gene are GTSNPN and SVGIG (reference sequence). This CDR3 comprises 10 residues. The V end was cut by 4 bases, the J end by 7 bases, with 7 bases between. The CDR3 reads CAWKDIGYTF. CDR3 nucleotides: TGTGCCTGGAAAGACATTGGCTACACCTTC.

This sequence joins TRBV7-9 and TRBJ2-2; D unclear. Trimming took 6 bases from V and 0 from J, leaving 11 bases between them. Germline V lookup: CDR1 SEHNR, CDR2 FQNEAQ (reference sequence). The CDR3 spans 15 residues. CDR3 nucleotide sequence: TGTGCCAGCAGTCTGGCCGCAACGAACACCGGGGAGCTGTTTTTT. Its protein product is CASSLAATNTGELFF. Based on the CDR3 plus reference TRBV7-9 and TRBJ2-2, the full variable domain is DTGVSQNPRHKITKRGQNVTFRCDPISEHNRLYWYRQTLGQGPEFLTYFQNEAQLEKSRLLSDRFSAERPKGSFSTLEIQRTEQGDSAMYLCASSLAATNTGELFFGEGSRLTVL.

This clonotype was picked up many times. This sequence joins TRBV28 and TRBJ2-2, with TRBD1 as a possible D gene (5 bases). The CDR3 consists of 16 residues. The germline V gene has CDR1 MDHEN and CDR2 SYDVKM. Trimming left V 0 bases short and J 2 bases short, with 10 bases between. CDR3 sequence: CASSLWRDSNTGELFF. The CDR3 bases are TGTGCCAGCAGTTTATGGCGAGACAGCAACACCGGGGAGCTGTTTTTT.

This clonotype was counted only a few times. The rearrangement joins TRBV14 to TRBJ2-3; D is undetermined. The CDR3 spans 14 residues. V dropped 5 bases and J dropped 2 bases, with 11 bases sitting between them. Per germline, CDR1 SGHDN and CDR2 FVKESK. The CDR3 bases are TGTGCCAGCAGCTCCGGACCCTACACAGATACGCAGTATTTT. Residues: CASSSGPYTDTQYF. Supplemented by reference TRBV14 and TRBJ2-3, the full variable domain reads EAGVTQFPSHSVIEKGQTVTLRCDPISGHDNLYWYRRVMGKEIKFLLHFVKESKQDESGMPNNRFLAERTGGTYSTLKVQPAELEDSGVYFCASSSGPYTDTQYFGPGTRLTVL.

This clonotype was seen at least ten times. The chain combines TRBV28 with TRBJ2-1; TRBD2 matches at 11 bases. The CDR3 sequence is 16 residues long. Germline trimming cut 5 bases from V and 3 bases from J; bases unmatched to any gene: 6. Germline V CDR1 and CDR2: MDHEN, SYDVKM. DNA for the CDR3: TGTGCCAGCAGTCCCTTAGCGGGAGGGCTCTACAATGAGCAGTTCTTC. Its protein product is CASSPLAGGLYNEQFF.

Many counts were recorded for this clonotype. The gene calls are TRBV12-3 or TRBV12-4 and TRBJ2-7; D is unclear. Trimming cost V 5 bases and J 0 bases, with 11 bases left between them. This CDR3 contains 14 residues. In DNA form, the CDR3 reads TGTGCCAGCAGTCTGGCGGAGAGCTCCTACGAGCAGTACTTC. Encoded protein: CASSLAESSYEQYF.

At least ten counts were recorded for this clonotype. The chain combines TRBV20-1 with TRBJ2-1, with TRBD1 matching over 10 bases. The ends lost 1 base at V and 4 bases at J; junction bases unmatched: 7. This CDR3 spans 16 amino acids. From germline, CDR1 is DFQATT and CDR2 SNEGSKA (reference sequence). The CDR3 spells CSARALDRGRYNEQFF. The CDR3 DNA reads as TGCAGTGCTAGAGCCCTGGACAGGGGGAGGTACAATGAGCAGTTCTTC.

V gene TRBV3-2 combines with J gene TRBJ2-1; the table assigns TRBD2, which was not confirmed against the DNA. TRBV3-2 is a listed pseudogene. The CDR3 is 16 residues long. The chain's CDR3 is CASSQEGGRAANEQFF. The DNA for the CDR3 is TGTGCCAGCAGCCAAGAGGGCGGGAGGGCCGCCAATGAGCAGTTCTTC.

This clonotype was seen many times. The V call is TRBV28, the J call TRBJ2-1; D uncertain. Per the germline V gene, CDR1 is MDHEN and CDR2 is SYDVKM. This CDR3 is built from 16 residues. V shed 5 bases and J shed 0 bases, with 14 bases lying between them. The CDR3 sequence: CASSPVGSHSYNEQFF. The CDR3 DNA is TGTGCCAGCAGTCCAGTAGGTAGCCACTCCTACAATGAGCAGTTCTTC.

In this sample, this clonotype turned up a few times. V usage is TRBV11-2 and J usage is TRBJ2-2; the D gene is possibly TRBD1 (5 bases). The CDR3 covers 15 residues. Trimming stripped 5 bases from V and 6 bases from J, with 16 bases between. Germline V gives CDR1 SGHAT, CDR2 FQNNGV. CDR3 region: CASSPLTAQPGELFF. Here the CDR3 DNA reads TGTGCCAGCAGCCCCCTGACAGCTCAGCCCGGGGAGCTGTTTTTT. The full variable domain, rest sourced from reference TRBV11-2 and TRBJ2-2, is EAGVAQSPRYKIIEKRQSVAFWCNPISGHATLYWYQQILGQGPKLLIQFQNNGVVDDSQLPKDRFSAERLKGVDSTLKIQPAKLEDSAVYLCASSPLTAQPGELFFGEGSRLTVL.

This clonotype was detected only a few times. The gene calls are TRBV2 and TRBJ2-3; D is perhaps TRBD1 or TRBD2 (7 bases each). The V end lost 4 bases, the J end lost 0 bases, and 17 bases lay between the germline ends. The length of the CDR3 is 17 residues. The germline CDR1 and CDR2 sequences are SNHLY and FYNNEI. CDR3 nucleotides: TGTGCCAGCAGTGCACGATCAGGGGGGGATAGCACAGATACGCAGTATTTT. As protein: CASSARSGGDSTDTQYF. Full variable domain (remainder filled in from reference TRBV2 and TRBJ2-3): EPEVTQTPSHQVTQMGQEVILRCVPISNHLYFYWYRQILGQKVEFLVSFYNNEISEKSEIFDDQFSVERPDGSNFTLKIRSTKLEDSAMYFCASSARSGGDSTDTQYFGPGTRLTVL.

This clonotype appeared many times. This chain connects TRBV6-1 to TRBJ1-1, with D possibly matching TRBD1 (6 bases). Between the trimmed V and J ends, which lost 5 bases and 0 bases, there was a span of 13 bases. Germline V gene lookup returns CDR1 MNHNS and CDR2 SASEGT. This CDR3 has 15 amino acids. CDR3 sequence (DNA): TGTGCCAGCAGTACGGAGGACAGCTTGAACACTGAAGCTTTCTTT. Amino acids: CASSTEDSLNTEAFF.

The V gene is TRBV12-3 or TRBV12-4, the J gene TRBJ2-1; 9 bases align to TRBD1. V was pared by 6 bases and J by 5 bases, with 5 bases of the junction left unmatched. The CDR3 sequence is 14 residues long. CDR3 DNA sequence: TGTGCCAGCAGCTTCGGACAGGGGAACAATGAGCAGTTCTTC. Encoded protein: CASSFGQGNNEQFF.

This clonotype was seen at least ten times. This chain connects TRBV2 to TRBJ2-3; no firm D call. Trimming cost V 7 bases and J 0 bases, with 8 bases left between them. In germline, CDR1 is SNHLY, CDR2 FYNNEI. The CDR3 has 13 residues. CDR3 sequence: CASTSGSTDTQYF. CDR3 bases: TGTGCCAGCACTTCCGGGAGCACAGATACGCAGTATTTT.

This clonotype was seen ten or more times. V usage is TRBV28 and J usage is TRBJ2-1, with D uncertain. The CDR3 runs 15 residues. The V end was cut by 2 bases, the J end by 5 bases, with 13 bases between. Germline assignment: CDR1 MDHEN and CDR2 SYDVKM. Here the CDR3 reads CASSLNGWYDNEQFF. The DNA for the CDR3 is TGTGCCAGCAGTTTAAACGGGTGGTACGACAATGAGCAGTTCTTC.

J is TRBJ1-1 and V is TRBV19; 8 bases match TRBD1. V shed 4 bases and J 3 bases; nucleotides not matched to a gene: 7. The CDR3 loop spans 15 amino acids. The germline V gene has CDR1 LNHDA and CDR2 SQIVND (reference sequence). The CDR3 sequence: CASSRPTGVHTEAFF. CDR3 coding DNA: TGTGCCAGTAGTAGGCCGACAGGGGTACACACTGAAGCTTTCTTT.